Given below is one T cell receptor (beta chain) in context. Its antigen is not identified. The V end was cut by 3 bases, the J end by 5 bases, with 11 bases between. This CDR3 contains 14 residues. Germline CDR1 reads LNHNV; CDR2 reads YYDKDF (reference sequence). The primer mix had 60 Vbeta and 13 Jbeta primers. Measured with immunoSEQ multiplex PCR; TCRdb has only the in-frame clones, and not every one. The repertoire holds some 120,000 clones, with roughly four fifths as singletons. The data stem from a study of cytomegalovirus exposure and HLA in healthy donors. General observations from the study: Using the classifier, cytomegalovirus status was reportedly diagnosed with high specificity and sensitivity.

Specimen: PBMCs. The TCR comes from a woman aged 50 to 65 in good health and CMV-seropositive. The gene calls are TRBV15 and TRBJ1-5; perhaps TRBD1 as D (5 bases). CDR3 DNA: TGTGCCACCAGCAGGGGGGGGTTGGATCAGCCCCAGCATTTT. Amino acid sequence: CATSRGGLDQPQHF.